This T cell receptor (beta chain) was identified during a study of sequential checkpoint blockade in melanoma. On the study more broadly: Arm A got nivolumab then ipilimumab; arm B the reverse, 1:1.

The CDR3 has 13 amino acids. J was trimmed by 4 bases and V by 4 bases; bases with no gene match: 3. Germline lookup yields CDR1 MGHDK and CDR2 SYGVNS. TCRdb keeps only in-frame clones here, not all; method: immunoSEQ multiplex PCR. The profile covers about 11,000 clones, with approximately 71% appearing a single time and 28% taken by the ten largest. Stated treatment: randomized to nivolumab then ipilimumab (arm A) or the reverse (arm B). V gene TRBV25-1 combines with J gene TRBJ2-7, with 8 bases aligning to TRBD2. This specimen was CD8+ T cells sorted from blood (inferred from file names), taken from a patient given nivolumab and ipilimumab in sequence. The origin of this receptor is a human donor with melanoma. CDR3 in amino acids: CASSAGGVYEQYF. The CDR3 coding sequence is TGTGCCAGCAGTGCCGGGGGGGTATACGAGCAGTACTTC.